The 32 T cell receptor beta chains presented below share a single source sample, sequenced in a study of T cell responses to AZD1222 COVID-19 vaccine. Method: immunoSEQ multiplex PCR; TCRdb's copy keeps in-frame clones and lacks some. Of some 120,000 clones in the sample, approximately 90% are singletons; the top ten hold 0.8% to 1.1%. The starting material was peripheral blood, obtained on day 0 of AZD1222 vaccination. These TCRs come from an adult in good health.

The J gene is TRBJ1-4, the V gene TRBV18, with a possible D match to TRBD1 (6 bases). The length of the CDR3 is 15 residues. Trimming removed 2 bases from V and 5 bases from J, with 12 bases in between. The germline gives CDR1 KGHSH, CDR2 LQKENI. The CDR3 reads CASSPDRDINEKLFF. The CDR3 DNA is TGTGCCAGCTCACCAGACCGGGACATCAATGAAAAACTGTTTTTT.

The genes are TRBV29-1 and TRBJ2-3; 7 bases match TRBD2. The J segment lost 4 bases and the V segment lost 0 bases, leaving 7 bases of the junction unmatched. The CDR3 extends over 15 amino acids. Germline CDR1 reads SQVTM; CDR2 reads ANQGSEA. The CDR3 nucleotides are TGCAGCGTTGAAGATCGACTAGCTAAGGCAGATACGCAGTATTTT. Translation gives CSVEDRLAKADTQYF.

This clone appeared once. The chain combines TRBV28 with TRBJ2-1; TRBD1 aligns across 12 bases. Per the germline V gene, CDR1 is MDHEN and CDR2 is SYDVKM. Trimming removed 4 bases from V and 9 bases from J; junction bases left unmatched: 7. CDR3 length: 15 amino acids. The CDR3 protein is CASSSPGQGASEQFF. The DNA of the CDR3 is TGTGCCAGCAGTTCACCGGGACAGGGGGCGAGTGAGCAGTTCTTC.

The chain employs TRBV13 and TRBJ1-3; no reliable D call. This CDR3 comprises 13 residues. Germline assignment: CDR1 PRHDT and CDR2 FYEKMQ (reference sequence). V lost 2 bases to trimming and J lost 7 bases, with 9 bases between them. CDR3: CASSLNRANTIYF. CDR3 nucleotides: TGTGCCAGCAGCTTAAATCGGGCTAACACCATATATTTT.

The chain carries TRBV7-8 and TRBJ2-1, with TRBD2 identical over 12 bases. Per germline, CDR1 SGHVS and CDR2 FQNEAQ. V shed 5 bases and J 4 bases; nucleotides not matched to a gene: 6. This CDR3 is 16 amino acids long. CDR3: CASSRTGTSGYNEQFF. The CDR3 DNA reads TGTGCCAGCAGCCGCACGGGGACTAGCGGGTACAATGAGCAGTTCTTC.

This chain links TRBV24-1 with TRBJ2-5; a weak D match, TRBD2 (6 bases). CDR1 is KGHDR, CDR2 SFDVKD, per germline. CDR3 size: 14 residues. CDR3 region: CPPREAIYEETQYF. The CDR3 coding sequence is TGTCCTCCTAGGGAGGCAATTTATGAAGAGACCCAGTACTTC.

The V gene is TRBV2, the J gene TRBJ2-5; no clear D. V lost 6 bases and J lost 4, with 9 bases in between. CDR3 size: 12 residues. Looked up from germline, CDR1 is SNHLY and CDR2 is FYNNEI. CDR3 sequence: CASRFIGETQYF. Written as DNA, the CDR3 is TGTGCCAGCAGGTTTATAGGAGAGACCCAGTACTTC.

In nucleotides, the CDR3 is TGTGCCAGCAGCTCAGACCTAGGACCCAATCAGCCCCAGCATTTT. Translating gives CASSSDLGPNQPQHF. The chain links TRBV7-6 to TRBJ1-5, with D unresolved. Trimming removed 4 bases at V and 3 bases at J, with 13 bases between. The CDR3 extends over 15 amino acids. The germline gives CDR1 SGHVS, CDR2 FNYEAQ.

The V and J genes are TRBV2 and TRBJ1-1; perhaps TRBD1 as D (5 bases). The length of the CDR3 is 13 residues. V gave up 5 bases and J gave up 0 bases, with 7 bases separating them. The germline V gene has CDR1 SNHLY and CDR2 FYNNEI. The CDR3 bases are TGTGCCAGCAGTTCGACAGTGAACACTGAAGCTTTCTTT. Protein: CASSSTVNTEAFF.

The V call is TRBV15, the J call TRBJ2-3, with TRBD2 matching 9 bases. J gave up 1 base and V 6 bases, and 8 bases lay outside the gene matches. CDR1 is LNHNV, CDR2 YYDKDF, per germline (reference sequence). The CDR3 consists of 16 residues. This CDR3 is CATRDRLAEGTDTQYF. CDR3 sequence (DNA): TGTGCCACCAGGGATCGACTAGCGGAGGGCACAGATACGCAGTATTTT.

The V gene is TRBV5-4, the J gene TRBJ2-5; 11 nucleotides agree with TRBD2. Trimming took 4 bases from V and 0 from J; bases not matched to a gene: 8. CDR1 SGHNT and CDR2 YYREEE come from the germline V gene (reference sequence). This CDR3 spans 17 amino acids. The CDR3 loop reads CASSRGLADVYQETQYF. The CDR3 coding sequence is TGTGCCAGCAGCAGGGGACTAGCGGATGTGTACCAAGAGACCCAGTACTTC.

This chain joins TRBV12-3 or TRBV12-4 and TRBJ2-1; tentatively, D is TRBD1 (6 bases). V gave up 1 base and J gave up 6 bases, with 7 bases separating them. This CDR3 comprises 13 residues. This chain's CDR3 is CASSLGQVNEQFF. The DNA for the CDR3 is TGTGCCAGCAGTTTAGGACAGGTCAATGAGCAGTTCTTC.

The chain recombines TRBV15 with TRBJ2-5, with TRBD2 identical over 8 bases. Germline CDR1 and CDR2: LNHNV and YYDKDF (reference sequence). The CDR3 spans 14 residues. V was pared by 6 bases and J by 5 bases, with 8 bases of the junction left unmatched. The CDR3 nucleotides read TGTGCCACCAGAAGCGGGAGTTCTTGGGAGACCCAGTACTTC. Translated, it gives CATRSGSSWETQYF.

The gene calls are TRBV12-3 or TRBV12-4 and TRBJ2-7; D gene uncertain. The CDR3 extends over 11 amino acids. Deletions cut 2 bases from V and 6 bases from J, with 5 bases between. The CDR3 spells CASSLRREQYF. As DNA, the CDR3 is TGTGCCAGCAGTTTAAGGCGCGAGCAGTACTTC.

As DNA, the CDR3 is TGTGCCAGTAGAAGAGGGGATACGGGAACCTGGGCTGAAGCTTTCTTT. Translating it yields CASRRGDTGTWAEAFF. The chain carries TRBV19 and TRBJ1-1; the D gene is possibly TRBD1 (5 bases). CDR1 and CDR2 (germline): LNHDA, SQIVND (reference sequence). CDR3 length equals 16 residues. V was clipped by 6 bases and J by 6 bases, with 23 bases between them.

The rearrangement links TRBV18 to TRBJ1-3; D gene ambiguous. V was trimmed by 0 bases and J by 4 bases, leaving 19 bases between them. Germline CDR1 and CDR2: KGHSH and LQKENI. There are 18 residues in the CDR3. In nucleotides, the CDR3 is TGTGCCAGCTCACCACCTCGTGGGTTCGGGGTTCAAGGAAACACCATATATTTT. It specifies CASSPPRGFGVQGNTIYF. Complete variable domain (other parts from reference TRBV18 and TRBJ1-3): NAGVMQNPRHLVRRRGQEARLRCSPMKGHSHVYWYRQLPEEGLKFMVYLQKENIIDESGMPKERFSAEFPKEGPSILRIQQVVRGDSAAYFCASSPPRGFGVQGNTIYFGEGSWLTVV.

This rearrangement joins TRBV5-1 to TRBJ2-7, with 9 bases fitting TRBD2. With V trimmed by 4 bases and J by 1 base, 6 bases remained unmatched. This CDR3 spans 15 amino acids. The V gene's germline CDR1 is SGHRS and CDR2 YFSETQ. Written as DNA, the CDR3 is TGCGCCAGCAGCAATAGCGGGAGAGGGTCCTACGAGCAGTACTTC. This codes for CASSNSGRGSYEQYF. The variable domain in full, completed from reference TRBV5-1 and TRBJ2-7, reads KAGVTQTPRYLIKTRGQQVTLSCSPISGHRSVSWYQQTPGQGLQFLFEYFSETQRNKGNFPGRFSGRQFSNSRSEMNVSTLELGDSALYLCASSNSGRGSYEQYFGPGTRLTVT.

The CDR3, as DNA: TGTGCCAGCAGCACCCGGACAGGGGTCCCCTACAATGAGCAGTTCTTC. Its protein product is CASSTRTGVPYNEQFF. The chain uses TRBV11-3 and TRBJ2-1, with 9 positions matching TRBD1. Germline CDR1 and CDR2: SGHNT and YENEEA. This CDR3 is 16 amino acids long. V was clipped by 5 bases and J by 2 bases; unmatched bases: 7.

The V and J genes are TRBV28 and TRBJ2-2, with D perhaps given as TRBD1 or TRBD2 (5 bases each). V dropped 10 bases and J dropped 4 bases, with 16 bases sitting between them. The germline CDR1 and CDR2 sequences are MDHEN and SYDVKM. CDR3 length equals 14 residues. CDR3 bases: TGTGCCACCGATGGCCCTGGGGGCACCGGGGAGCTGTTTTTT. Protein product: CATDGPGGTGELFF.

CDR3: CASSVGGVVGRYEQYF. CDR3 DNA sequence: TGTGCCAGCAGCGTAGGTGGGGTGGTGGGGAGATACGAGCAGTACTTC. The chain couples TRBV9 to TRBJ2-7, with TRBD2 as a possible D gene (5 bases). This CDR3 region has 16 residues. The germline CDR1 and CDR2 sequences are SGDLS and YYNGEE. V lost 0 bases, J lost 4 bases, and 17 bases lay in between.

The chain is built from TRBV28 and TRBJ1-5, with no clear D. V was pared by 5 bases and J by 4 bases, with 12 bases between. Germline CDR1 is MDHEN and CDR2 is SYDVKM. This CDR3 region has 14 residues. The CDR3 nucleotides are TGTGCCAGCAGTAGCCCCGGCCTGAATCAGCCCCAGCATTTT. This gives the protein CASSSPGLNQPQHF.

The chain carries TRBV7-9 and TRBJ1-1; 9 nucleotides agree with TRBD1. The CDR3 runs to 15 residues. V trimming: 3 bases; J trimming: 5 bases; junction bases outside the gene matches: 7. CDR1 is SEHNR, CDR2 FQNEAQ, per germline (reference sequence). The DNA for the CDR3 is TGTGCCAGCAGCTTCCCGTCCGGACAGGGGACTGAAGCTTTCTTT. It encodes CASSFPSGQGTEAFF.

The rearrangement uses TRBV6-2 or TRBV6-3 and TRBJ2-5; 7 bases fit TRBD2. Germline loops: CDR1 MNHEY, CDR2 SVGEGT. After removal of 0 bases from V and 1 base from J, the junction contained 8 bases not matched to a gene. The CDR3 contains 17 residues. DNA for the CDR3: TGTGCCAGCAGTTACTCTAGGGCTAGCGGACGCCAAGAGACCCAGTACTTC. Residues: CASSYSRASGRQETQYF.

The chain couples TRBV19 to TRBJ2-3; 9 nucleotides match TRBD2. The CDR3 has 16 amino acids. Per germline, CDR1 LNHDA and CDR2 SQIVND (reference sequence). The V segment lost 4 bases and the J segment 2 bases; nucleotides outside the gene matches: 7. The CDR3, as DNA: TGTGCCAGTAGTAGTTCTGGGACTAGCCCCACAGATACGCAGTATTTT. Amino acid sequence: CASSSSGTSPTDTQYF.

This rearrangement joins TRBV6-5 to TRBJ2-7; no reliable D call. The CDR3 runs to 14 residues. Germline values: CDR1 MNHEY, CDR2 SVGAGI. The ends were cut back, 2 bases at V and 1 base at J, with 9 bases in the middle. CDR3 in amino acids: CASSYTFGSYEQYF. The CDR3, as DNA: TGTGCCAGCAGTTACACATTCGGATCCTACGAGCAGTACTTC.

A remark on this clone: The identical CDR3 is also encoded by other nucleotide sequences in the sample. The J gene is TRBJ1-6, the V gene TRBV19; D unclear. Germline V lookup: CDR1 LNHDA, CDR2 SQIVND (reference sequence). The ends were cut back, 1 base at V and 4 bases at J, with 5 bases in the middle. The CDR3 covers 14 residues. The CDR3 protein is CASSIGGYNSPLHF. CDR3 sequence (DNA): TGTGCCAGTAGTATAGGAGGGTATAATTCACCCCTCCACTTT.

The CDR3 nucleotides read TGCGCCAGCAGCCAAGATAGCGGGAGTTACAATGAGCAGTTCTTC. Its translation is CASSQDSGSYNEQFF. The chain employs TRBV4-1 and TRBJ2-1; 9 bases agree with TRBD2. CDR3 size: 15 residues. The germline V gene has CDR1 MGHRA and CDR2 YSYEKL. Germline trimming cut 0 bases from V and 4 bases from J; bases unmatched to any gene: 1.

As to this clone: A junction end diverges from the germline sequence, so it may reflect a read error. The V gene is TRBV12-5, the J gene TRBJ2-1, with 9 bases matching TRBD2. Germline CDR1 reads LGHNT; CDR2 reads FRNRAP. CDR3 length equals 17 residues. CDR3 in amino acids: CASGLEVGSGSYSEQFF. CDR3 coding DNA: TGTGCTAGTGGTTTGGAAGTGGGTAGCGGGAGTTACAGTGAGCAGTTCTTC. Using reference TRBV12-5 and TRBJ2-1 for the parts outside the CDR3, the full variable domain is DARVTQTPRHKVTEMGQEVTMRCQPILGHNTVFWYRQTMMQGLELLAYFRNRAPLDDSGMPKDRFSAEMPDATLATLKIQPSEPRDSAVYFCASGLEVGSGSYSEQFFGPGTRLTVL.

V and J are TRBV19 and TRBJ1-6; possible D gene TRBD1, 5 bases. CDR1 is LNHDA, CDR2 SQIVND, per germline (reference sequence). The CDR3 is 15 residues long. Trimming pared 2 bases from V and 7 bases from J, leaving 12 bases between. CDR3 amino acids: CASSIRGTVNSPLHF. The CDR3 nucleotides read TGTGCCAGTAGTATACGAGGGACGGTGAATTCACCCCTCCACTTT.

The V and J genes are TRBV3-1 (or the pseudogene TRBV3-2) and TRBJ2-3; a possible D gene is TRBD1 (6 bases). V was clipped by 2 bases and J by 3 bases, with 21 bases between them. CDR3 length: 18 residues. Per germline, CDR1 LGHDT and CDR2 YNNKEL (reference sequence). CDR3 residues: CASSQRITGFSVTDTQYF. Here the CDR3 DNA reads TGTGCCAGCAGCCAAAGGATAACAGGGTTCTCGGTAACAGATACGCAGTATTTT.

The chain recombines TRBV5-5 with TRBJ1-4; 8 bases match TRBD1. The germline gives CDR1 SGHKS, CDR2 YYEKEE (reference sequence). This CDR3 is 16 amino acids long. V lost 4 bases, J lost 4 bases, and 9 bases stayed unmatched. Written as DNA, the CDR3 is TGTGCCAGCAGCCGCTTCGGACAGGGAGTTAATGAAAAACTGTTTTTT. This gives the protein CASSRFGQGVNEKLFF. The variable domain in full, with the rest retrieved from reference TRBV5-5 and TRBJ1-4, is DAGVTQSPTHLIKTRGQQVTLRCSPISGHKSVSWYQQVLGQGPQFIFQYYEKEERGRGNFPDRFSARQFPNYSSELNVNALLLGDSALYLCASSRFGQGVNEKLFFGSGTQLSVL.

The chain couples TRBV6-5 to TRBJ1-2; D is uncertain. This CDR3 is 12 amino acids long. Germline values: CDR1 MNHEY, CDR2 SVGAGI. The V gene lost 11 bases and the J gene lost 8 bases, with 18 bases spanning the gap. CDR3 DNA sequence: TGTGCCTCCTCTAAGAGCGGGGTCGGCTACACCTTC. Its translation is CASSKSGVGYTF.